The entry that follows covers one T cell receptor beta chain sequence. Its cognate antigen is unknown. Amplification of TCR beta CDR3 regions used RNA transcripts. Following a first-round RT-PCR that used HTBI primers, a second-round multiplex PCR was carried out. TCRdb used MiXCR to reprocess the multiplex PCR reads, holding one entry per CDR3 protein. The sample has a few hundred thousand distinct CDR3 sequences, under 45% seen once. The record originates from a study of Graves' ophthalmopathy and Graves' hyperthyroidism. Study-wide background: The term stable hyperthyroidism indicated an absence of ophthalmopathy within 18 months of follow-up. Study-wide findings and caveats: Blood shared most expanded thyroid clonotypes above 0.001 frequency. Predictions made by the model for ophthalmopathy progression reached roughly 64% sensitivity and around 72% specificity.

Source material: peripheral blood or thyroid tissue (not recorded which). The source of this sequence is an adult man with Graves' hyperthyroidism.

CDR3 sequence: CASGTGGGYGYTF. The CDR3 DNA reads as TGTGCCAGCGGGACAGGGGGAGGCTATGGCTACACCTTC. This chain links TRBV19 with TRBJ1-2; 11 positions agree with TRBD1. There are 13 residues in the CDR3. The junction had 4 bases not matched to a gene; V was cut back by 9 bases and J by 4 bases. Germline V CDR1 and CDR2: LNHDA, SQIVND (reference sequence).